This TCR beta chain appears in the sequencing data of a study of blood T cell repertoires in COVID-19 (dated by TCRdb to the early 2020s). Describing the broader study: The collaborator samples originated in the United States, Italy and Spain and spanned the acute and convalescent phases of COVID-19. The sample metadata nearly always contained a de-identified subject ID, COVID-19 status, age in years and sex. The prospective study material was composed of cDNA or gDNA derived from T cells, B-cell-depleted T cells, or PBMCs. The samples were drawn from the first 160 participants of the ongoing ImmuneRACE study and from 1,254 subjects provided by 6 global collaborators. A freely available public database, intended as a resource for researchers studying the immune response to SARS-CoV-2, is where the repertoires were released. Deeply sampled blood TCRbeta repertoires from subjects exposed to, actively infected with, or recovered from COVID-19 were included in the dataset. Where HLA class I and class II types were available, the types were taken from metadata supplied by the sample provider, not from assay-based typing. Study-wide conclusions, independent of this receptor: How much clinical and demographic metadata was included differed by source and by participant, and the metadata was provided uncurated.

At one collaborating source in Seattle, patients were enrolled during active infection and were followed longitudinally through the course of disease. Each collaborating institution followed its own protocols to collect whole blood in K2EDTA tubes. Collaborator samples were shipped for TCRbeta analysis as frozen whole blood, isolated PBMCs, or DNA extracted from either sample type. Only one count was recorded for this clone. Its antigen is not yet known. The input lacks base qualities; no much larger clone sits a single base away. Spanning cysteine to phenylalanine, the CDR3 consists of 14 amino acids. The read is trimmed to its CDR3 DNA, 42 bases read in frame from base 1. Reading the germline V gene gives CDR1 SQVTM and CDR2 ANQGSEA. V lost 2 bases and J lost 4 bases; the stretch between them is 14 bases long. The immunoSEQ Assay, a bias-controlled multiplex PCR, was used to amplify TCRbeta CDR3 regions from genomic DNA. From the authors' description of their analysis: The number of nucleated cells in each sample was estimated from the amplification of reference gene primers within the assay. To quantify the absolute abundance of each unique TCRbeta CDR3 rearrangement, sequence reads were collapsed and filtered. For each sample, productive Simpson clonality was calculated as the square root of Simpson's diversity index over productive rearrangements. Held by TCRdb, this immuneACCESS table contains in-frame sequences only and omits some clones. Under half of the omission traces to an unresolved V gene where checked; the cause of the rest is unknown. The V and J calls and clone size were taken over from that table, and D and trimming were inferred from the DNA. The sample records approximately 200,000 clones, roughly 81% of which are singletons. The ten largest clonotypes hold 12% of the sample.

The source material was peripheral blood. This TCR was recovered from a woman aged 80 or older with COVID-19, enrolled during active disease. This sequence uses TRBV29-1 and TRBJ1-2; a weak D assignment points to TRBD1 (5 bases agree). The CDR3 corresponds to CSVEPPGLPYGYTF. The sequence in DNA is TGCAGCGTTGAACCTCCGGGACTTCCCTATGGCTACACCTTC.